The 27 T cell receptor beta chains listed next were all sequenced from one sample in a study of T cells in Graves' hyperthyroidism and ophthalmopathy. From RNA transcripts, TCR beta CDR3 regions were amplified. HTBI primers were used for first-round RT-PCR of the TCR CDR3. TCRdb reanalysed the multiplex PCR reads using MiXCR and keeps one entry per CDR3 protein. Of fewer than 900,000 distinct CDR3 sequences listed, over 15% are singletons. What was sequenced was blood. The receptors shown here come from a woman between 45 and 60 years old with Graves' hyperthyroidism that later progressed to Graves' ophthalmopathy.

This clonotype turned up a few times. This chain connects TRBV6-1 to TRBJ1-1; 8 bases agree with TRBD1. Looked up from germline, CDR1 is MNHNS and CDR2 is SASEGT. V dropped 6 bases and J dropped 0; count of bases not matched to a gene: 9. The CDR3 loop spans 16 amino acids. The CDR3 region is CASSRPGQAVNTEAFF. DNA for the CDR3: TGTGCCAGCAGCCGCCCGGGACAGGCGGTGAACACTGAAGCTTTCTTT.

CDR3 nucleotides: TGTGCCAGCAGCTTCCACAGGGGGGCTGGGGCCAACGTCCTGACTTTC. It specifies CASSFHRGAGANVLTF. The rearrangement links TRBV11-2 to TRBJ2-6, with 8 bases matching TRBD1. Per the germline V gene, CDR1 is SGHAT and CDR2 is FQNNGV. The CDR3 spans 16 residues. V trimming: 3 bases; J trimming: 2 bases; junction bases outside the gene matches: 3.

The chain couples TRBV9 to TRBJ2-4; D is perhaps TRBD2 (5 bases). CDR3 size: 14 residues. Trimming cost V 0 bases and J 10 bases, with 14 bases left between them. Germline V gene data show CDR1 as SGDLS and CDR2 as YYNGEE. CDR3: CASSVDGRADIQYF. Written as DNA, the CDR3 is TGTGCCAGCAGCGTAGACGGGCGAGCGGATATTCAGTACTTC.

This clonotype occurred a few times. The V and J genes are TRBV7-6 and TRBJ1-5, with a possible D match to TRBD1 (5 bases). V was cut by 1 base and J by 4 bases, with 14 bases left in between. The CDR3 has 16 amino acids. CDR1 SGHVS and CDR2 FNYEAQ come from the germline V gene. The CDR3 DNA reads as TGTGCCAGCAGCTTAGGGTTGGGGGGATTGAATCAGCCCCAGCATTTT. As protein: CASSLGLGGLNQPQHF.

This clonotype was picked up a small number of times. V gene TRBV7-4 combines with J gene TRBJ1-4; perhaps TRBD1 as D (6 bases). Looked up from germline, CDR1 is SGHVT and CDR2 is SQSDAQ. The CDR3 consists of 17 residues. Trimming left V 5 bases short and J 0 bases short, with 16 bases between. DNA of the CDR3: TGTGCCAGCAGCACCCACAGGGAGTCCACAACTAATGAAAAACTGTTTTTT. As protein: CASSTHRESTTNEKLFF.

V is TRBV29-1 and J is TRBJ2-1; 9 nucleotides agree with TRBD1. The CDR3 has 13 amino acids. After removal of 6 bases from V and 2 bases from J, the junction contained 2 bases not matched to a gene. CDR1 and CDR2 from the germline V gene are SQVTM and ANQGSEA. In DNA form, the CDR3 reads TGCAGCGTCCGGGACAGGGCCTACAATGAGCAGTTCTTC. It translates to CSVRDRAYNEQFF.

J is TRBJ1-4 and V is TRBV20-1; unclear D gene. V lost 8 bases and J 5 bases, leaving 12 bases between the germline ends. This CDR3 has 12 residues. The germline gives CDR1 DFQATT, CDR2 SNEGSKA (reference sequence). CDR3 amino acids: CSTRGGNEKLFF. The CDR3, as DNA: TGCAGTACCCGGGGAGGGAATGAAAAACTGTTTTTT.

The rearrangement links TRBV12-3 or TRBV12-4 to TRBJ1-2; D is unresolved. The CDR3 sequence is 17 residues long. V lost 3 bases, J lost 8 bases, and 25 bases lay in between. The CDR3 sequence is CASSFIEELAVFWGYTF. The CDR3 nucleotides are TGTGCCAGCAGTTTCATTGAAGAGCTGGCCGTTTTTTGGGGCTACACCTTC.

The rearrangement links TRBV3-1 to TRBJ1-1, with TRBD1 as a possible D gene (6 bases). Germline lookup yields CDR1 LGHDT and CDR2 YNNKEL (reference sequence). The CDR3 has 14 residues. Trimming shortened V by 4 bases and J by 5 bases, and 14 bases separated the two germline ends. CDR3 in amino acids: CASSPLAGATEAFF. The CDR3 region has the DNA TGTGCCAGCAGCCCGCTTGCGGGGGCAACTGAAGCTTTCTTT.

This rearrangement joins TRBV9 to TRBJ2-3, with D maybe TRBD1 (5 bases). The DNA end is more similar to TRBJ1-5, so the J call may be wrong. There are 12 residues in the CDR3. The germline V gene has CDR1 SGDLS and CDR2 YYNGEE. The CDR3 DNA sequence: TGTGCCAGCAGCGTGGGGGTTGATACGCAGCATTTT. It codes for CASSVGVDTQHF.

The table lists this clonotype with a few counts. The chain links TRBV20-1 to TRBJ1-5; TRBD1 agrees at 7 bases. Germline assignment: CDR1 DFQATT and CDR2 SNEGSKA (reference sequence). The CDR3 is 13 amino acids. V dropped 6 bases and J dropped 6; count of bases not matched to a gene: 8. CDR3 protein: CSAGGHRGQPQHF. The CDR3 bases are TGCAGTGCAGGGGGACACAGGGGTCAGCCCCAGCATTTT.

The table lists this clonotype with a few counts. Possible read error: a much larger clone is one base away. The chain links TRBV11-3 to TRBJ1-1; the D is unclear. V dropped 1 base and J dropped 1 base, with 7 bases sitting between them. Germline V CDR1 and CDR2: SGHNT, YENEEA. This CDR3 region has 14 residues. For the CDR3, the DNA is TGTGCCAGCAGCTTAGGACATGGGAACACTGAAGCTTTCTTT. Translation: CASSLGHGNTEAFF. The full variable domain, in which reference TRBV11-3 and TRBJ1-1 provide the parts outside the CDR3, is EAGVVQSPRYKIIEKKQPVAFWCNPISGHNTLYWYLQNLGQGPELLIRYENEEAVDDSQLPKDRFSAERLKGVDSTLKIQPAELGDSAVYLCASSLGHGNTEAFFGQGTRLTVV.

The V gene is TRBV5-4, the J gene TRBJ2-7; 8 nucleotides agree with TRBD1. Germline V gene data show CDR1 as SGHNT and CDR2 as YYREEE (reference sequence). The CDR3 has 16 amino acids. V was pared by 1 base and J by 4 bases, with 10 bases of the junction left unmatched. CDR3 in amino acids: CASSLSRSGGGYEQYF. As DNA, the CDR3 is TGTGCCAGCAGCTTGAGCCGATCAGGGGGCGGGTACGAGCAGTACTTC.

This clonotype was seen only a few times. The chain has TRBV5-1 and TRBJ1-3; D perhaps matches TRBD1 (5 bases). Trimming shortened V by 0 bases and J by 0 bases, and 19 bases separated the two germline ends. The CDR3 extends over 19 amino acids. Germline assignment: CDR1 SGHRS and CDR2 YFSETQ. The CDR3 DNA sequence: TGCGCCAGCAGCTTGGAGTACTTCAGCTTGGGGGGCTCTGGAAACACCATATATTTT. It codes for CASSLEYFSLGGSGNTIYF.

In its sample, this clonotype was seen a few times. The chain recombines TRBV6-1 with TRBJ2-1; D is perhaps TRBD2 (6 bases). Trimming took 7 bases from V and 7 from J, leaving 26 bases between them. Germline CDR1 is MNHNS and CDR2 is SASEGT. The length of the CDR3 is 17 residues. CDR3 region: CASKGGGAAGLENEQFF. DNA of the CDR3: TGTGCCAGCAAAGGAGGCGGGGCGGCAGGGCTGGAAAATGAGCAGTTCTTC.

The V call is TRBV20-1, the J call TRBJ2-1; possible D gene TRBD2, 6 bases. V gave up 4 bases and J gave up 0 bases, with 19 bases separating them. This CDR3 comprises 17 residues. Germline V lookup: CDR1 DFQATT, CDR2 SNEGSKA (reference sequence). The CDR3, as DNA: TGCAGTGCTACGGGGCTAGCGCCGTTAAGCTCCTACAATGAGCAGTTCTTC. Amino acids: CSATGLAPLSSYNEQFF.

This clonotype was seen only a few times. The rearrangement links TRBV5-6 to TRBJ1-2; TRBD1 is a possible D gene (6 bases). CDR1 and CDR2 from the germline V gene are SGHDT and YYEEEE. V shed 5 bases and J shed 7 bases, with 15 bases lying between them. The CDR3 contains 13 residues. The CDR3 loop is CASRDSSTAGYTF. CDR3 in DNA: TGTGCCAGCAGGGACAGCTCGACCGCTGGCTACACCTTC.

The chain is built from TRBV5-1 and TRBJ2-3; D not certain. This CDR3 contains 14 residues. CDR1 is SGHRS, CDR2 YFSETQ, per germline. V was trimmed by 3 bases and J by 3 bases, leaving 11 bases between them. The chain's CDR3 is CASSSGRRTDTQYF. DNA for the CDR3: TGCGCCAGCAGCTCCGGGCGGAGAACAGATACGCAGTATTTT.

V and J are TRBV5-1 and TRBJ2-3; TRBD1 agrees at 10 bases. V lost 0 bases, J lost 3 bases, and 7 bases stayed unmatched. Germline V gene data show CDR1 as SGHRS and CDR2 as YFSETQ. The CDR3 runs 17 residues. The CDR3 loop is CASSLARTGGLTDTQYF. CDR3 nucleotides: TGCGCCAGCAGCTTGGCTCGGACAGGGGGATTGACAGATACGCAGTATTTT.

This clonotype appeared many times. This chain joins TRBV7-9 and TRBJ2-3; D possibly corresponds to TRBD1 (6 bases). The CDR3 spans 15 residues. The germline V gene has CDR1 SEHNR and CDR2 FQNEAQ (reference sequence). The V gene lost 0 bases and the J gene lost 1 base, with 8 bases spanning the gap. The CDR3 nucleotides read TGTGCCAGCAGCTTAGCGGCAGGGGGCACAGATACGCAGTATTTT. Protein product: CASSLAAGGTDTQYF.

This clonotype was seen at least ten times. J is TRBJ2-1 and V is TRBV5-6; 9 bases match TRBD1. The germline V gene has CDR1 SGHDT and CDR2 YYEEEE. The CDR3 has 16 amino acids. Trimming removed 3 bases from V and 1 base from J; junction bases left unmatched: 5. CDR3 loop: CASSSAGQGSYNEQFF. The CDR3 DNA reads TGTGCCAGCAGCTCCGCGGGACAGGGTTCCTACAATGAGCAGTTCTTC. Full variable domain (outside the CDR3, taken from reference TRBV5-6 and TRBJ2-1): DAGVTQSPTHLIKTRGQQVTLRCSPKSGHDTVSWYQQALGQGPQFIFQYYEEEERQRGNFPDRFSGHQFPNYSSELNVNALLLGDSALYLCASSSAGQGSYNEQFFGPGTRLTVL.

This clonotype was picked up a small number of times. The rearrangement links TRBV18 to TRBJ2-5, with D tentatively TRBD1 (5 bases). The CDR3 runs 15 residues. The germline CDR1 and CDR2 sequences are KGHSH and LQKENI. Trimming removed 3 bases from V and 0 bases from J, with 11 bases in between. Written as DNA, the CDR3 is TGTGCCAGCTCACCGTGGGGCCTCCACCAAGAGACCCAGTACTTC. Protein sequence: CASSPWGLHQETQYF.

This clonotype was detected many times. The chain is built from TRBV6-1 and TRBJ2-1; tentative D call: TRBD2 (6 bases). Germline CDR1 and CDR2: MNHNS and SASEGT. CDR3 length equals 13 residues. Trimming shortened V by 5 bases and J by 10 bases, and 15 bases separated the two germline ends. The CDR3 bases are TGTGCCAGCAGTCCCTCGGGGGTTAGCGAGCAGTTCTTC. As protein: CASSPSGVSEQFF.

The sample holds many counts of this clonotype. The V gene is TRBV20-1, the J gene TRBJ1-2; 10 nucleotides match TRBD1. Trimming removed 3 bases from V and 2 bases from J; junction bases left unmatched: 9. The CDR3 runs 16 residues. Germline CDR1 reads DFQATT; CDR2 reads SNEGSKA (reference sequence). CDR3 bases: TGCAGTGCTAGCGCCCCATGGACAGGGGGAAACTATGGCTACACCTTC. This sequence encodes CSASAPWTGGNYGYTF.

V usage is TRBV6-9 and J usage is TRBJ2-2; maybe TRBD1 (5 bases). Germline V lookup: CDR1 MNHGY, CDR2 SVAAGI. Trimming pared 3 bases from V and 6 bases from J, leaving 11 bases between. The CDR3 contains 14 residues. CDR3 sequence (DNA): TGTGCCAGCAGTTACAGGGAAAACGCCGGGGAGCTGTTTTTT. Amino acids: CASSYRENAGELFF.

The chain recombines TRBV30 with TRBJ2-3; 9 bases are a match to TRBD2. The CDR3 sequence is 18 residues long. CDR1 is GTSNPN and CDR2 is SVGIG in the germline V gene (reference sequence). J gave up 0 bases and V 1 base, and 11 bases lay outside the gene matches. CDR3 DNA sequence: TGTGCCTGGAGTGGGACAGCGGGGGGAATGATTAGCACAGATACGCAGTATTTT. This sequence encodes CAWSGTAGGMISTDTQYF.

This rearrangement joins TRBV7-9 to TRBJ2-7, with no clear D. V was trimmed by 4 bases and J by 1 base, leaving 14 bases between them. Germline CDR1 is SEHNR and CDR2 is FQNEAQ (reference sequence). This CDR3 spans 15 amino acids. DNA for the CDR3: TGTGCCAGCAGCTCGGTCCAGAGGCTTTCCTACGAGCAGTACTTC. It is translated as CASSSVQRLSYEQYF.